The 13 T cell receptor beta chains given below trace back to one sample, sequenced in a study of T-cell memory formation after mild COVID-19. TCRdb re-derived calls from the 5' RACE reads in MiXCR, one entry per CDR3 protein. This table holds fewer than 400,000 distinct CDR3 sequences, 15% to 20% found once. The sample was PBMCs or a T cell subset sorted from them (not recorded which). The source is a man aged 18 to 29 who had mild COVID-19 (a few samples of this study predate the infection). Cell type and time point are not known.

This clonotype was picked up a small number of times. The chain couples TRBV9 to TRBJ2-2, with a weak D call TRBD1 (5 bases). Between the trimmed V and J ends, which lost 2 bases and 4 bases, there was a span of 12 bases. The V gene's germline CDR1 is SGDLS and CDR2 YYNGEE. The CDR3 is 15 amino acids. Here the CDR3 reads CASSVTERGTGELFF. CDR3 coding DNA: TGTGCCAGCAGCGTGACTGAAAGGGGCACCGGGGAGCTGTTTTTT.

This chain links TRBV20-1 with TRBJ2-2, with TRBD2 matching over 7 bases. There are 14 residues in the CDR3. Trimming took 6 bases from V and 2 from J; bases not matched to a gene: 6. The V gene's germline CDR1 is DFQATT and CDR2 SNEGSKA (reference sequence). The CDR3 coding sequence is TGCAGTGCCAGTAGCGGGCCCAACACCGGGGAGCTGTTTTTT. It is translated as CSASSGPNTGELFF.

This clonotype was counted at least ten times. This chain joins TRBV7-2 and TRBJ1-2; a weak D match, TRBD1 (5 bases). Deletions cut 5 bases from V and 8 bases from J, with 18 bases between. The CDR3 is made up of 14 amino acids. Germline assignment: CDR1 SGHTA and CDR2 FQGNSA. The CDR3 DNA reads as TGTGCCAGCAGCCCCGGGGCTGAAAGTCGGGGCTACACCTTC. Its protein product is CASSPGAESRGYTF.

This clonotype was detected ten times or more. The gene calls are TRBV5-4 and TRBJ2-3; maybe TRBD2 (7 bases). The ends were cut back, 4 bases at V and 2 bases at J, with 11 bases in the middle. Per the germline V gene, CDR1 is SGHNT and CDR2 is YYREEE (reference sequence). This CDR3 has 14 residues. CDR3 bases: TGTGCCAGCAGCAGGGGGGGTCCCACAGATACGCAGTATTTT. Its translation: CASSRGGPTDTQYF.

The rearrangement uses TRBV6-6 and TRBJ1-5; 8 bases are shared with TRBD1. V trimming: 4 bases; J trimming: 4 bases; junction bases outside the gene matches: 9. The CDR3 has 16 residues. Germline V gene lookup returns CDR1 MNHNY and CDR2 SVGAGI (reference sequence). The CDR3 is CASSFKQGDRNQPQHF. DNA of the CDR3: TGTGCCAGCAGTTTTAAACAGGGGGATCGTAATCAGCCCCAGCATTTT.

CDR3 bases: TGTGCCAGCAGCGCGTCCGGGACTAGCGGGGGGTACGGGACCCAGTACTTC. This codes for CASSASGTSGGYGTQYF. This chain uses TRBV9 with TRBJ2-5; 15 bases agree with TRBD2. This CDR3 comprises 17 residues. In germline, CDR1 is SGDLS, CDR2 YYNGEE. V dropped 3 bases and J dropped 7; count of bases not matched to a gene: 10.

This clonotype occurred a few times. The chain uses TRBV6-2 or TRBV6-3 and TRBJ2-1, with 12 nucleotides matching TRBD2. Per the germline V gene, CDR1 is MNHEY and CDR2 is SVGEGT. With 4 bases clipped from V and 10 bases from J, the junction kept 8 bases outside the gene matches. This CDR3 has 15 amino acids. CDR3 nucleotide sequence: TGTGCCAGCAGTTCAAGGACTAGCGGGGTATGGGAGCAGTTCTTC. Amino acid sequence: CASSSRTSGVWEQFF.

The gene calls are TRBV20-1 and TRBJ1-1; TRBD1 is a possible D gene (5 bases). Per the germline V gene, CDR1 is DFQATT and CDR2 is SNEGSKA (reference sequence). The V and J ends lost 5 bases and 5 bases respectively, with 15 bases between them. The CDR3 totals 13 residues. The CDR3, as DNA: TGCAGTGCTCCCGGGACGGGGCCAACTGAAGCTTTCTTT. The encoded protein is CSAPGTGPTEAFF.

The rearrangement joins TRBV20-1 to TRBJ1-1; 10 bases are shared with TRBD1. Losses at the gene ends were 5 bases for V and 0 bases for J; bases not matched to a gene: 6. Germline CDR1 DFQATT, CDR2 SNEGSKA (reference sequence). The CDR3 consists of 15 residues. CDR3 in amino acids: CSAFRDRGLNTEAFF. For the CDR3, the DNA is TGCAGTGCTTTCCGGGACAGGGGACTGAACACTGAAGCTTTCTTT.

This clonotype was found many times. V is TRBV12-3 or TRBV12-4 and J is TRBJ1-1; unclear D gene. Trimming removed 3 bases at V and 1 base at J, with 9 bases between. The CDR3 is made up of 14 amino acids. This CDR3 reads CASSLVQQNTEAFF. CDR3 in DNA: TGTGCCAGCAGTTTGGTACAGCAGAACACTGAAGCTTTCTTT.

In its sample, this clonotype was seen a few times. The J gene is TRBJ2-1, the V gene TRBV12-3 or TRBV12-4; 12 bases are a match to TRBD2. The CDR3 is 14 residues long. J lost 8 bases, V lost 3 bases, and 2 bases had no gene match. Here the CDR3 reads CASSFLAGGDEQFF. The CDR3 coding sequence is TGTGCCAGCAGTTTCCTAGCGGGGGGGGATGAGCAGTTCTTC.

V usage is TRBV28 and J usage is TRBJ2-4; 8 nucleotides match TRBD2. This CDR3 has 14 residues. Per the germline V gene, CDR1 is MDHEN and CDR2 is SYDVKM. V shed 7 bases and J 3 bases; nucleotides not matched to a gene: 5. As DNA, the CDR3 is TGTGCCAGCATCGGGGGGGCGTACAAAAACATTCAGTACTTC. Amino acid sequence: CASIGGAYKNIQYF.

The chain links TRBV27 to TRBJ1-4, with unresolved D. The ends were cut back, 0 bases at V and 8 bases at J, with 13 bases in the middle. Germline lookup yields CDR1 MNHEY and CDR2 SMNVEV (reference sequence). This CDR3 contains 15 residues. The CDR3 is CASSLSALRPEKLFF. CDR3 DNA sequence: TGTGCCAGCAGTTTATCAGCCCTGCGGCCGGAAAAACTGTTTTTT. Full variable domain (remainder filled in from reference TRBV27 and TRBJ1-4): EAQVTQNPRYLITVTGKKLTVTCSQNMNHEYMSWYRQDPGLGLRQIYYSMNVEVTDKGDVPEGYKVSRKEKRNFPLILESPSPNQTSLYFCASSLSALRPEKLFFGSGTQLSVL.